This T cell receptor (beta chain) was sequenced for a study of blood T cell repertoires in COVID-19. Germline V lookup: CDR1 SGHTA, CDR2 FQGNSA. V was pared by 4 bases and J by 10 bases, with 14 bases between. The CDR3 sequence is 13 residues long. Generated by immunoSEQ multiplex PCR, the TCRdb table keeps only in-frame clones and is missing some. This repertoire shows some 160,000 clones, more than 75% found once; its top ten account for about 6.3%. Sequenced sample: PBMCs or T cells enriched from blood (not recorded which). The source of this sequence is a woman aged 45 to 65 who had recovered from COVID-19. V and J are TRBV7-2 and TRBJ2-1; tentative D call: TRBD2 (6 bases). For the CDR3, the DNA is TGTGCCAGCAGCTCCTTGACTAGAGCGGAGCAGTTCTTC. This codes for CASSSLTRAEQFF.